This is a list of T cell receptor beta chains from one sample in a study of beta chain features in type 1 diabetes. Assay used: immunoSEQ multiplex PCR; TCRdb lists only in-frame clones, some missing. The table lists around 340,000 clones, over 7% of them singletons. Sample: central memory CD4+ T cells from blood. These receptor sequences come from a man under 40 with type 1 diabetes. Both conserved end residues are part of each CDR3. Each record gives: D gene, clone size, J gene, V gene, CDR3 DNA, CDR3 protein. The D gene is left open where the match is weak. Rows may omit the clone size; those that give it use once, few, many or a size class.

D: .
size: few
J: TRBJ1-1
V: TRBV14
DNA: TGTGCCAGCAGCCAAGTTAGCAGGTACACTGAAGCTTTCTTT
CDR3: CASSQVSRYTEAFF

D: TRBD2
size: few
J: TRBJ2-3
V: TRBV9
DNA: TGTGCCAGCAGCGACCCTAGCGGTCGGGGTACGCAGTATTTT
CDR3: CASSDPSGRGTQYF

D: .
size: few
J: TRBJ2-5
V: TRBV5-1
DNA: TGCGCCAGCAGCTTGGTTGGCGAGACCCAGTACTTC
CDR3: CASSLVGETQYF

D: .
size: .
J: TRBJ1-1
V: TRBV28
DNA: TGTGCCAGCAGTTTATGGGGCCCGGGACTCCAGACTGAAGCTTTCTTT
CDR3: CASSLWGPGLQTEAFF

D: .
size: .
J: TRBJ1-1
V: TRBV25-1
DNA: TGTGCCAGCAGTCCATGGGGGGCCTTAAGGAACACTGAAGCTTTCTTT
CDR3: CASSPWGALRNTEAFF

D: .
size: few
J: TRBJ2-1
V: TRBV6-1
DNA: TGTGCCAGCAGCGCCGGGACGGAACCCTACAATGAGCAGTTCTTC
CDR3: CASSAGTEPYNEQFF

D: TRBD1
size: many
J: TRBJ1-4
V: TRBV4-3
DNA: TGCGCCAGCAGCCAAGCCCGACAGGGGGCTAATGAAAAACTGTTTTTT
CDR3: CASSQARQGANEKLFF

D: TRBD2
size: few
J: TRBJ2-5
V: TRBV11-3
DNA: TGTGCCAGCAGCTTTCTAGCGGGGGGCCTTCAAGAGACCCAGTACTTC
CDR3: CASSFLAGGLQETQYF

D: .
size: many
J: TRBJ1-2
V: TRBV7-9
DNA: TGTGCCAGCAGCGCCGGAAATGTGGAGGGCTACACCTTC
CDR3: CASSAGNVEGYTF

D: .
size: few
J: TRBJ1-4
V: TRBV28
DNA: TGTGCCAGCAGGCCCTCCTGGGGGGTTAATGAAAAACTGTTTTTT
CDR3: CASRPSWGVNEKLFF

D: .
size: few
J: TRBJ1-1
V: TRBV7-9
DNA: TGTGCCAGCAGCTTAGGTCCAGGGGTGGACACTGAAGCTTTCTTT
CDR3: CASSLGPGVDTEAFF